The next 3 T cell receptor beta chains were all read from a single sample in a study of esophageal squamous cell carcinoma under preoperative chemotherapy. Stated time point: before preoperative PTX-NDP chemotherapy. TCRdb analysed the PCR reads with MiXCR anew, one entry per CDR3 protein. The top ten hold approximately 29% of the sample, which has approximately 16,000 distinct CDR3 sequences, just under 50% seen once. The sample here was taken from a patient given preoperative chemotherapy. All receptors derive from a human donor with esophageal squamous cell carcinoma. The donor label of this sample is uncertain.

The V call is TRBV6-1, the J call TRBJ2-3, with 11 bases aligning to TRBD2. There are 16 residues in the CDR3. V lost 6 bases, J lost 0 bases, and 5 bases stayed unmatched. CDR1 is MNHNS, CDR2 SASEGT, per germline. The chain's CDR3 is CASSWGLAASTDTQYF. CDR3 sequence (DNA): TGTGCCAGCAGCTGGGGACTAGCGGCAAGCACAGATACGCAGTATTTT.

The V call is TRBV6-1, the J call TRBJ2-2; possible D gene TRBD2, 6 bases. Looked up from germline, CDR1 is MNHNS and CDR2 is SASEGT. The CDR3 consists of 14 residues. Trimming cost V 6 bases and J 13 bases, with 21 bases left between them. The CDR3 sequence is CASSLGLNTEALFF. The CDR3 DNA reads TGTGCCAGCAGCCTGGGACTCAACACCGAGGCGCTGTTTTTT.

As regards this clonotype: The conserved phenylalanine or tryptophan normally closing the CDR3 is absent here, so this likely arose from a read error. Because the CDR3's place on the DNA is in doubt, the DNA is left out and the CDR3 is given as listed by TCRdb. The chain is built from TRBV6-1 and TRBJ2-5; the D call in the table, TRBD1, was not verified against the DNA. Per the germline V gene, CDR1 is MNHNS and CDR2 is SASEGT. With termini counted, the CDR3 has 17 amino acids. The CDR3: CASSEAQWARGSETQHL.